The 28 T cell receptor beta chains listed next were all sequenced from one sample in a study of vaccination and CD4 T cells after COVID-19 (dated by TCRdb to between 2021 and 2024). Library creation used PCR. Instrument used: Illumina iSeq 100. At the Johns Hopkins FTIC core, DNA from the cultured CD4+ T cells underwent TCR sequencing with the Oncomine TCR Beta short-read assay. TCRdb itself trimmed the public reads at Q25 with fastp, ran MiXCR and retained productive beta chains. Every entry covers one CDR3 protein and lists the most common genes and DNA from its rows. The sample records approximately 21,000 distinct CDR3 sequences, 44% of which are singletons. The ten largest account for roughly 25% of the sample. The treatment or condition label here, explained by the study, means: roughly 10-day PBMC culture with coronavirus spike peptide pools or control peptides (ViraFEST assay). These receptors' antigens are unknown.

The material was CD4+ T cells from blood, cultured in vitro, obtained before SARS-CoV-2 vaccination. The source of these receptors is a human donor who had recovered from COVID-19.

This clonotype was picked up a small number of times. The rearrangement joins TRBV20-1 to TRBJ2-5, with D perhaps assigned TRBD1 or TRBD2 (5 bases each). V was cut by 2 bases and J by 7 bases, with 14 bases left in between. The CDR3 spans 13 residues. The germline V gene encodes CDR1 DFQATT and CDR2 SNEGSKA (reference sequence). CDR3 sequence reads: CSARTTGQWTQYF. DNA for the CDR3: TGCAGTGCTAGAACGACGGGGCAATGGACCCAGTACTTC.

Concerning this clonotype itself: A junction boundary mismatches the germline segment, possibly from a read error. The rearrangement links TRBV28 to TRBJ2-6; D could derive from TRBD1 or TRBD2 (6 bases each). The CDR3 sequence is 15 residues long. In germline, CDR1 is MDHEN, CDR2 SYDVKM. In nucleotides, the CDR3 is TGTGCCAGCAGCGGGGGCGCCTCTGGGGCCAAGGTCCTGACTTTC. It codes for CASSGGASGAKVLTF.

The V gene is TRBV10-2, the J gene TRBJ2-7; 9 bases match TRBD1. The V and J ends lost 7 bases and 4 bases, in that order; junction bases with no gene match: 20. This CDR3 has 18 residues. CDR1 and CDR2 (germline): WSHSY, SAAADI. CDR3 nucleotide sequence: TGCGCCAGCACCGCTTACTTAACAGGGGGCGTGTTCGTTTACGAGCAGTACTTC. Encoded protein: CASTAYLTGGVFVYEQYF.

The CDR3 region has the DNA TGTGCCAGCAGCAATTATTTTGGGACAGGGGGCGTGGGCTCTGGGGCCAACGTCCTGACTTTC. Protein: CASSNYFGTGGVGSGANVLTF. This chain uses TRBV7-6 with TRBJ2-6, with 12 positions matching TRBD1. Trimming removed 5 bases from V and 0 bases from J; junction bases left unmatched: 14. CDR3 size: 21 residues. From germline, CDR1 is SGHVS and CDR2 FNYEAQ.

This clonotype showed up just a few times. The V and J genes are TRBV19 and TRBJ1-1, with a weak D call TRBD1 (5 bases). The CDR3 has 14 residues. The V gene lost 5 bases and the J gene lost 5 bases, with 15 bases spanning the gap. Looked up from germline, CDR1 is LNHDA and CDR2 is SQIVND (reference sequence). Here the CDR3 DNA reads TGTGCCAGTAGTCCGCGTGGGGGGTTGACTGAAGCTTTCTTT. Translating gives CASSPRGGLTEAFF.

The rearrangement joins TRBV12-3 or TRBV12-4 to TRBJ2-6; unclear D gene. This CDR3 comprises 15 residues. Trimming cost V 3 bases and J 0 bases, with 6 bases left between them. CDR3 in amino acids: CASSLGSSGANVLTF. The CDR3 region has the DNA TGTGCCAGCAGTTTGGGGTCCTCTGGGGCCAACGTCCTGACTTTC.

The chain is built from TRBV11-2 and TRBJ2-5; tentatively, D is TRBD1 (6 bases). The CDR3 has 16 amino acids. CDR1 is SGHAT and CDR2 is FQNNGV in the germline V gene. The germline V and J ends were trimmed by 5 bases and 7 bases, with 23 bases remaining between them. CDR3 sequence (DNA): TGTGCCAGCAGCCCCGGACGACCGACAGGCGGTTCGACCCAGTACTTC. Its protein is CASSPGRPTGGSTQYF.

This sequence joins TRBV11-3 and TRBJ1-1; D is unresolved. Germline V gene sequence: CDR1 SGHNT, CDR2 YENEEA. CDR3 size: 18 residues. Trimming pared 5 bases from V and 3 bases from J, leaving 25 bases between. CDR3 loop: CASSLGGWELEGDTEAFF. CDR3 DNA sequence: TGTGCCAGCAGCCTGGGCGGGTGGGAACTGGAGGGAGACACTGAAGCTTTCTTT.

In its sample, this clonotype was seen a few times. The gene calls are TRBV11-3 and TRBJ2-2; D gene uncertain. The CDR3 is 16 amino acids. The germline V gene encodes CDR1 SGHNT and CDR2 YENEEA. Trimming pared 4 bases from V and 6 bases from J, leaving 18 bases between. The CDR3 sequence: CASSSSTVPSAGELFF. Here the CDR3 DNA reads TGTGCCAGCAGCTCCTCGACGGTCCCATCTGCCGGGGAGCTGTTTTTT.

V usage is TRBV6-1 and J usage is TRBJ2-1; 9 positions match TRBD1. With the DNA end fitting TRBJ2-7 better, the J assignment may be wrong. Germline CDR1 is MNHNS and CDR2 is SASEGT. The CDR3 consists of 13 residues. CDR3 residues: CASSRDRDYEQYF. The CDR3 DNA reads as TGTGCCAGCAGTAGGGACAGGGACTACGAGCAGTACTTC.

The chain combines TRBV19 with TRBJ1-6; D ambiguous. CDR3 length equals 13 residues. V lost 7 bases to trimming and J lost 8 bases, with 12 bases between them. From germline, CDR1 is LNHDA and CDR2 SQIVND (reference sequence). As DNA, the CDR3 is TGTGCCAGTAAGGCGAGGCAAGATTCACCCCTCCACTTT. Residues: CASKARQDSPLHF.

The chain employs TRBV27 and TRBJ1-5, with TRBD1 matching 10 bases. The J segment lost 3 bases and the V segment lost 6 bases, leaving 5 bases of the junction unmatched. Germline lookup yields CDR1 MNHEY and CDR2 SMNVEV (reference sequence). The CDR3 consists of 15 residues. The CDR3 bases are TGTGCCAGCAGGGCGGGGACAGGGGACAATCAGCCCCAGCATTTT. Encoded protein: CASRAGTGDNQPQHF.

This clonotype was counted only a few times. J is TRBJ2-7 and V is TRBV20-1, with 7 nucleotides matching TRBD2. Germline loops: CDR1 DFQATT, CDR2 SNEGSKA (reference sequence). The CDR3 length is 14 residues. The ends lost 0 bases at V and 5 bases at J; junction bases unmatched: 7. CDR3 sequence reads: CSARELATAHEQYF. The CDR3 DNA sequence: TGCAGTGCTAGAGAACTAGCGACTGCCCACGAGCAGTACTTC.

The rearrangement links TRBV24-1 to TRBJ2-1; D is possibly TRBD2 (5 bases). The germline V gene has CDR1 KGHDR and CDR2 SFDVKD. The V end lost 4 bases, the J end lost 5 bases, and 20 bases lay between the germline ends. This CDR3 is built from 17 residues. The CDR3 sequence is CATSDALFGLTNNEQFF. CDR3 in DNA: TGTGCCACCAGTGACGCCCTTTTCGGACTTACAAACAATGAGCAGTTCTTC.

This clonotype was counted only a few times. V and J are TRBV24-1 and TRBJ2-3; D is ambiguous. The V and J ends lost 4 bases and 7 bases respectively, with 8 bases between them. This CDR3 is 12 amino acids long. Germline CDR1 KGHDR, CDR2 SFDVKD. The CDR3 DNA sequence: TGTGCCACCAGTGACTTTACGTATACGCAGTATTTT. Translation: CATSDFTYTQYF.

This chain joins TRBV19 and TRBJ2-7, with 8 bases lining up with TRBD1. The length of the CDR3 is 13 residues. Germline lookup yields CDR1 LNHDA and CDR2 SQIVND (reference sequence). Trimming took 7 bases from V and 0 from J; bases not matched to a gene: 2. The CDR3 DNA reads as TGTGCCAGTACGGACAGGGTCTCCTACGAGCAGTACTTC. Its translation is CASTDRVSYEQYF.

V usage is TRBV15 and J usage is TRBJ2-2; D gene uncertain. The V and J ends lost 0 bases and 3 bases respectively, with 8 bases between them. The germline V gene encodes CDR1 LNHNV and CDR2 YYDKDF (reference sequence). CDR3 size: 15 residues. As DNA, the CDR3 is TGTGCCACCAGCAGAGATGGCACGGACACCGGGGAGCTGTTTTTT. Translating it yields CATSRDGTDTGELFF.

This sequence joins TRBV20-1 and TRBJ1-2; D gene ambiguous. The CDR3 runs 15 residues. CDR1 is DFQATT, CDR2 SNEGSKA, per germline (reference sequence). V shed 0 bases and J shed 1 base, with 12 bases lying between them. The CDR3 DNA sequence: TGCAGTGCTAGAGAGGGAGTCTTACATAACTATGGCTACACCTTC. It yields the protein CSAREGVLHNYGYTF.

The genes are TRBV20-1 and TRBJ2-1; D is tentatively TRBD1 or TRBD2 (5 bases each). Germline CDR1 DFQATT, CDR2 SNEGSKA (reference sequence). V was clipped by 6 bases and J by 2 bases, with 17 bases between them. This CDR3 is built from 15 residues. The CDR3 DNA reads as TGCAGTGCCAGGGACCCGGATTCGACCTACAATGAGCAGTTCTTC. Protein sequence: CSARDPDSTYNEQFF.

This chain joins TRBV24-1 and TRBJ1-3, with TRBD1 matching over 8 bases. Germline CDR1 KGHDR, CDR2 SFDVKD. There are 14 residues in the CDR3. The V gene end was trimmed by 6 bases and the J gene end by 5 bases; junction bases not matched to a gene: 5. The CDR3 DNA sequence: TGTGCCACCAGTTCAGGGGGCACAAGAAACACCATATATTTT. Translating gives CATSSGGTRNTIYF.

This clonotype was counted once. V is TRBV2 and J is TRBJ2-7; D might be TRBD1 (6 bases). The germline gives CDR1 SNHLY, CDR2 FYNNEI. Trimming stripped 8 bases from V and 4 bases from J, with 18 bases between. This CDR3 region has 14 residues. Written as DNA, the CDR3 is TGTGCCAGCGCACAGGGCGAGGACATATACGAGCAGTACTTC. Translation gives CASAQGEDIYEQYF. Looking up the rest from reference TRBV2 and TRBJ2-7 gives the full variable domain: EPEVTQTPSHQVTQMGQEVILRCVPISNHLYFYWYRQILGQKVEFLVSFYNNEISEKSEIFDDQFSVERPDGSNFTLKIRSTKLEDSAMYFCASAQGEDIYEQYFGPGTRLTVT.

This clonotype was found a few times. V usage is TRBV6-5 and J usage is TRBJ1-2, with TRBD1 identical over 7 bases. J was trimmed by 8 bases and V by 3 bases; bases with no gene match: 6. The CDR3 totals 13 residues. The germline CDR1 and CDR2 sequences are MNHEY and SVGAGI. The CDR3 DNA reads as TGTGCCAGCAGTTATGAGGGGGCAGGCGGCTACACCTTC. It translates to CASSYEGAGGYTF.

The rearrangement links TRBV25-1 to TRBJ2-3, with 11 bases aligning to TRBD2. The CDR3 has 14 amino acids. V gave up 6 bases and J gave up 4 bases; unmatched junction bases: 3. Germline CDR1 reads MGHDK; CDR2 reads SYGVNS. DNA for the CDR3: TGTGCCAGCAGACTAGCGGGAGTCCCAGATACGCAGTATTTT. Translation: CASRLAGVPDTQYF.

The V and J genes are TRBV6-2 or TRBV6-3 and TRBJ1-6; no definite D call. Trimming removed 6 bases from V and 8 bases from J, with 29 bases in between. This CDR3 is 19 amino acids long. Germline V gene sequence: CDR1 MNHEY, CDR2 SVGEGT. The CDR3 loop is CASSPARAAVPIGDSPLHF. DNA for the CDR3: TGTGCCAGCAGCCCCGCCCGGGCGGCGGTCCCAATAGGAGATTCACCCCTCCACTTT.

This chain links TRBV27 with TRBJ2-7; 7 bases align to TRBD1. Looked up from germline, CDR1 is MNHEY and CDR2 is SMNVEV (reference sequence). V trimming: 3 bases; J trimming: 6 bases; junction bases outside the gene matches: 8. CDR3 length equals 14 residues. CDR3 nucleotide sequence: TGTGCCAGCAGTTTTGACAGGGAAGTAGGCGAGCAGTACTTC. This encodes CASSFDREVGEQYF.

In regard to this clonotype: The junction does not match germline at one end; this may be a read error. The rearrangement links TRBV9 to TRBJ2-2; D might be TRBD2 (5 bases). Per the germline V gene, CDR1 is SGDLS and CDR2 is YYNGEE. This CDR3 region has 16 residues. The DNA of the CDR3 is TGTGCCGGCAGCGTAGACACTAGAACCTACACCGGGGAGCTGTTTTTT. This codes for CAGSVDTRTYTGELFF.

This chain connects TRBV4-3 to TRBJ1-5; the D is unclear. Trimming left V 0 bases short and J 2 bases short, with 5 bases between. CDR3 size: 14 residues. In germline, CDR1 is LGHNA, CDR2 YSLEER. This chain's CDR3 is CASSQEFRNQPQHF. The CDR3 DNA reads TGCGCCAGCAGCCAAGAGTTTCGCAATCAGCCCCAGCATTTT.

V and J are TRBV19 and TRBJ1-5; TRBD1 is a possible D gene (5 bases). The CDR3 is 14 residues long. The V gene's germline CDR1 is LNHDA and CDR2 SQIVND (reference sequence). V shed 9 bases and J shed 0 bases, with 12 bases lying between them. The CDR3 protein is CASGGRYSNQPQHF. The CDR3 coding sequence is TGTGCCAGCGGGGGACGGTATAGCAATCAGCCCCAGCATTTT.